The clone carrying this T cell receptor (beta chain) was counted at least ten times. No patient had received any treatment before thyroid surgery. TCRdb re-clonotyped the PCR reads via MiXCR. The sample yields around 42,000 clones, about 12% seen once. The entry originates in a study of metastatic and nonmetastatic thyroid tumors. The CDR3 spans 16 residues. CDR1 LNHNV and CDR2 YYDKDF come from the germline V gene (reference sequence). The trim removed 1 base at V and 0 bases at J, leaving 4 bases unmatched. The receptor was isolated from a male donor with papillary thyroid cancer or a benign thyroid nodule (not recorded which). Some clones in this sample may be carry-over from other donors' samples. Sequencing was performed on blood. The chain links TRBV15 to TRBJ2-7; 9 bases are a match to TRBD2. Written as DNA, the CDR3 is TGTGCCACCAGCAGAGTGGCGGGAGGGGGCTCCTACGAGCAGTACTTC. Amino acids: CATSRVAGGGSYEQYF.